A selection of T cell receptor beta chains follows, all from one sample in a study of CD8+ T cells in alopecia areata. The assay was immunoSEQ multiplex PCR, and TCRdb's table has in-frame clones only and misses some. The sample consists of 150,000 to 200,000 clones, roughly 60% of them appearing once. The material sequenced was CD4+ T cells sorted from blood, taken at week 24, from a patient treated with tofacitinib. Receptor source: a human donor with alopecia areata. The CDR3 runs from the conserved cysteine through the conserved F or W. The order of the fields is D gene, V gene, clone size, J gene, CDR3 protein, CDR3 DNA. D genes are given only for firm matches. Some rows have no size entry. The others give once, few or many, or a class for an expanded clone.

d_gene: -
v_gene: TRBV19
abundance: few
j_gene: TRBJ1-5
CDR3aa: CASTPRVGGRSNQPQHF
CDR3nt: TGTGCCAGTACCCCCCGGGTCGGGGGCCGTAGCAATCAGCCCCAGCATTTT

d_gene: -
v_gene: TRBV29-1
abundance: -
j_gene: TRBJ1-1
CDR3aa: CSVSHAEAFF
CDR3nt: TGCAGCGTTTCGCACGCTGAAGCTTTCTTT

d_gene: -
v_gene: TRBV15
abundance: -
j_gene: TRBJ1-4
CDR3aa: CATSRRQLNEKLFF
CDR3nt: TGTGCCACCAGCAGACGACAGCTCAATGAAAAACTGTTTTTT

d_gene: -
v_gene: TRBV7-9
abundance: -
j_gene: TRBJ2-7
CDR3aa: CASSLGPSQYF
CDR3nt: TGTGCCAGCAGCTTGGGGCCTTCCCAGTACTTC

d_gene: TRBD1
v_gene: TRBV18
abundance: -
j_gene: TRBJ1-1
CDR3aa: CASHRGNTEAFF
CDR3nt: TGTGCCAGCCACAGGGGTAACACTGAAGCTTTCTTT

d_gene: TRBD2
v_gene: TRBV10-3
abundance: -
j_gene: TRBJ2-3
CDR3aa: CAISERRGDSTDTQYF
CDR3nt: TGTGCCATCAGTGAGAGGCGGGGGGATAGCACAGATACGCAGTATTTT

d_gene: TRBD2
v_gene: TRBV4-2
abundance: -
j_gene: TRBJ2-7
CDR3aa: CASSHTSVGEQYF
CDR3nt: TGTGCCAGCAGCCATACTAGCGTCGGGGAGCAGTACTTC

d_gene: -
v_gene: TRBV6-1
abundance: few
j_gene: TRBJ1-3
CDR3aa: CASKIGRLSGNTIYF
CDR3nt: TGTGCCAGCAAGATCGGCCGTCTCTCTGGAAACACCATATATTTT

d_gene: TRBD2
v_gene: TRBV7-2
abundance: -
j_gene: TRBJ2-5
CDR3aa: CASSFQRGAQETQYF
CDR3nt: TGTGCCAGCAGCTTTCAGCGGGGGGCGCAAGAGACCCAGTACTTC

d_gene: -
v_gene: TRBV9
abundance: few
j_gene: TRBJ2-1
CDR3aa: CASSVGRRNVGSYNEQFF
CDR3nt: TGTGCCAGCAGCGTAGGCCGGAGGAATGTCGGCTCCTACAATGAGCAGTTCTTC

d_gene: -
v_gene: TRBV7-8
abundance: -
j_gene: TRBJ2-7
CDR3aa: CASSSLVGRYEQYF
CDR3nt: TGTGCCAGCAGCTCACTAGTCGGGAGATACGAGCAGTACTTC

d_gene: -
v_gene: TRBV5-6
abundance: few
j_gene: TRBJ2-3
CDR3aa: CASTMIVGGPTDTQYF
CDR3nt: TGTGCCAGCACCATGATAGTGGGGGGTCCCACAGATACGCAGTATTTT

d_gene: -
v_gene: TRBV29-1
abundance: -
j_gene: TRBJ2-5
CDR3aa: CSVSQGKETQYF
CDR3nt: TGCAGCGTTTCCCAGGGTAAAGAGACCCAGTACTTC

d_gene: TRBD1
v_gene: TRBV30
abundance: once
j_gene: TRBJ2-2
CDR3aa: CAWSMTTYRGPGELFF
CDR3nt: TGTGCCTGGAGTATGACAACGTACAGGGGGCCCGGGGAGCTGTTTTTT

d_gene: TRBD2
v_gene: TRBV7-8
abundance: few
j_gene: TRBJ2-5
CDR3aa: CASSLEGTRWETQYF
CDR3nt: TGTGCCAGCAGCTTAGAGGGGACTAGGTGGGAGACCCAGTACTTC

d_gene: TRBD1
v_gene: TRBV4-1
abundance: -
j_gene: TRBJ1-4
CDR3aa: CASSTRRGPGDEKLFF
CDR3nt: TGCGCCAGCAGCACACGGAGGGGGCCGGGTGATGAAAAACTGTTTTTT

d_gene: -
v_gene: TRBV7-2
abundance: -
j_gene: TRBJ2-5
CDR3aa: CASSVGQTPQETQYF
CDR3nt: TGTGCCAGCAGCGTAGGACAGACTCCTCAAGAGACCCAGTACTTC

d_gene: -
v_gene: TRBV7-9
abundance: once
j_gene: TRBJ2-7
CDR3aa: CASSLAQDRFLGYEQYF
CDR3nt: TGTGCCAGCAGCTTAGCCCAAGACAGGTTCTTAGGCTACGAGCAGTACTTC

d_gene: TRBD1
v_gene: TRBV5-1
abundance: -
j_gene: TRBJ1-2
CDR3aa: CASSLTGTGRYGYTF
CDR3nt: TGCGCCAGCAGCTTGACCGGGACAGGGCGGTATGGCTACACCTTC

d_gene: -
v_gene: TRBV14
abundance: -
j_gene: TRBJ1-2
CDR3aa: CASSQARTTNYGYTF
CDR3nt: TGTGCCAGCAGCCAAGCGAGGACAACTAACTATGGCTACACCTTC

d_gene: -
v_gene: TRBV30
abundance: -
j_gene: TRBJ1-1
CDR3aa: CAWSTGGTVNTEAFF
CDR3nt: TGTGCCTGGAGTACCGGGGGAACGGTGAACACTGAAGCTTTCTTT

d_gene: -
v_gene: TRBV12-5
abundance: -
j_gene: TRBJ2-7
CDR3aa: CASGLDGEQYF
CDR3nt: TGTGCTAGTGGTTTGGATGGGGAGCAGTACTTC

d_gene: TRBD1
v_gene: TRBV2
abundance: -
j_gene: TRBJ2-3
CDR3aa: CASTLSGTASTDTQYF
CDR3nt: TGTGCCAGCACCCTTTCCGGGACAGCAAGCACAGATACGCAGTATTTT

d_gene: -
v_gene: TRBV15
abundance: few
j_gene: TRBJ2-5
CDR3aa: CATSRDRDSQETQYF
CDR3nt: TGTGCCACCAGCAGAGATCGGGACTCGCAAGAGACCCAGTACTTC

d_gene: -
v_gene: TRBV29-1
abundance: -
j_gene: TRBJ1-1
CDR3aa: CSGGGDSNTEAFF
CDR3nt: TGCAGCGGCGGTGGGGATTCGAACACTGAAGCTTTCTTT

d_gene: -
v_gene: TRBV2
abundance: -
j_gene: TRBJ1-5
CDR3aa: CASRTRRTNQPQHF
CDR3nt: TGTGCCAGCAGAACCCGCCGGACTAATCAGCCCCAGCATTTT

d_gene: -
v_gene: TRBV5-1
abundance: -
j_gene: TRBJ2-7
CDR3aa: CASSERDGAYEQYF
CDR3nt: TGCGCCAGCAGCGAACGGGACGGCGCCTACGAGCAGTACTTC

d_gene: -
v_gene: TRBV6-5
abundance: few
j_gene: TRBJ2-2
CDR3aa: CASLGGGTGELFF
CDR3nt: TGTGCCAGCCTCGGAGGGGGCACCGGGGAGCTGTTTTTT

d_gene: -
v_gene: TRBV30
abundance: -
j_gene: TRBJ2-5
CDR3aa: CAWSSLTSRETQYF
CDR3nt: TGTGCCTGGAGTTCCCTGACTAGTCGAGAGACCCAGTACTTC

d_gene: TRBD1
v_gene: TRBV29-1
abundance: -
j_gene: TRBJ1-5
CDR3aa: CSARTGSYNQPQHF
CDR3nt: TGCAGCGCCCGGACAGGGAGTTACAATCAGCCCCAGCATTTT

d_gene: -
v_gene: TRBV2
abundance: -
j_gene: TRBJ2-7
CDR3aa: CASRLDGGSYEQYF
CDR3nt: TGTGCCAGCAGACTCGACGGAGGCTCCTACGAGCAGTACTTC

d_gene: -
v_gene: TRBV29-1
abundance: -
j_gene: TRBJ1-5
CDR3aa: CSVAWDRNQPQHF
CDR3nt: TGCAGCGTGGCCTGGGACCGCAATCAGCCCCAGCATTTT

d_gene: -
v_gene: TRBV30
abundance: -
j_gene: TRBJ1-1
CDR3aa: CAWRVPGPVNTEAFF
CDR3nt: TGTGCCTGGAGAGTACCCGGGCCGGTGAACACTGAAGCTTTCTTT

d_gene: TRBD1
v_gene: TRBV30
abundance: -
j_gene: TRBJ1-3
CDR3aa: CAWSADRRSSGNTIYF
CDR3nt: TGTGCCTGGAGTGCGGACAGGCGAAGCTCTGGAAACACCATATATTTT

d_gene: -
v_gene: TRBV14
abundance: -
j_gene: TRBJ2-1
CDR3aa: CASSLDRFQQFF
CDR3nt: TGTGCCAGCAGCCTAGACCGATTTCAGCAGTTCTTC

d_gene: -
v_gene: TRBV29-1
abundance: -
j_gene: TRBJ2-3
CDR3aa: CSVNGQEEFSTDTQYF
CDR3nt: TGCAGCGTTAATGGGCAGGAGGAATTCTCCACAGATACGCAGTATTTT

d_gene: -
v_gene: TRBV7-9
abundance: few
j_gene: TRBJ1-5
CDR3aa: CASSLGEARNQPQHF
CDR3nt: TGTGCCAGCAGCTTAGGAGAAGCCCGAAATCAGCCCCAGCATTTT

d_gene: -
v_gene: TRBV29-1
abundance: few
j_gene: TRBJ2-3
CDR3aa: CSVAVGGGDTQYF
CDR3nt: TGCAGCGTTGCGGTCGGGGGTGGTGATACGCAGTATTTT

d_gene: TRBD1
v_gene: TRBV29-1
abundance: many
j_gene: TRBJ1-1
CDR3aa: CSARQGKSGTEAFF
CDR3nt: TGCAGCGCCCGACAGGGGAAGAGCGGCACTGAAGCTTTCTTT

d_gene: -
v_gene: TRBV7-9
abundance: -
j_gene: TRBJ1-1
CDR3aa: CASSWGGQNTEAFF
CDR3nt: TGTGCCAGCAGCTGGGGTGGACAGAACACTGAAGCTTTCTTT

d_gene: TRBD1
v_gene: TRBV30
abundance: -
j_gene: TRBJ2-7
CDR3aa: CAWSVSGQGREQYF
CDR3nt: TGTGCCTGGAGTGTATCGGGACAGGGGAGGGAGCAGTACTTC

d_gene: TRBD1
v_gene: TRBV5-1
abundance: -
j_gene: TRBJ1-1
CDR3aa: CASKKGQKTMNTEAFF
CDR3nt: TGCGCCAGCAAGAAGGGACAGAAAACAATGAACACTGAAGCTTTCTTT

d_gene: -
v_gene: TRBV14
abundance: -
j_gene: TRBJ2-6
CDR3aa: CASSPGANVLTF
CDR3nt: TGTGCCAGCAGCCCAGGGGCCAACGTCCTGACTTTC

d_gene: -
v_gene: TRBV30
abundance: -
j_gene: TRBJ1-4
CDR3aa: CAWSQTNEKLFF
CDR3nt: TGTGCCTGGAGTCAGACTAATGAAAAACTGTTTTTT

d_gene: -
v_gene: TRBV29-1
abundance: -
j_gene: TRBJ2-4
CDR3aa: CSVDTSQGGYLYF
CDR3nt: TGCAGCGTCGACACCTCACAGGGAGGATATTTGTACTTC

d_gene: -
v_gene: TRBV30
abundance: -
j_gene: TRBJ1-2
CDR3aa: CAWSGTDPTYGYTF
CDR3nt: TGTGCCTGGAGTGGGACAGACCCTACCTATGGCTACACCTTC

d_gene: -
v_gene: TRBV30
abundance: -
j_gene: TRBJ2-7
CDR3aa: CAWKPHPSYEQYF
CDR3nt: TGTGCCTGGAAGCCCCACCCATCCTACGAGCAGTACTTC

d_gene: -
v_gene: TRBV19
abundance: -
j_gene: TRBJ1-5
CDR3aa: CASSILAGPNQPQHF
CDR3nt: TGTGCCAGTAGTATATTAGCGGGGCCCAATCAGCCCCAGCATTTT

d_gene: -
v_gene: TRBV6-5
abundance: -
j_gene: TRBJ2-3
CDR3aa: CASRSRDSNTDTQYF
CDR3nt: TGTGCCAGCAGGTCCCGGGACTCCAACACAGATACGCAGTATTTT

d_gene: -
v_gene: TRBV19
abundance: few
j_gene: TRBJ2-2
CDR3aa: CASSILTPNTGELFF
CDR3nt: TGTGCCAGTAGTATTCTTACACCGAACACCGGGGAGCTGTTTTTT

d_gene: -
v_gene: TRBV10-3
abundance: -
j_gene: TRBJ2-7
CDR3aa: CAISIGAVSSYEQYF
CDR3nt: TGTGCCATCAGTATTGGTGCGGTAAGCTCCTACGAGCAGTACTTC

d_gene: -
v_gene: TRBV2
abundance: once
j_gene: TRBJ1-2
CDR3aa: CASSPLSAAVSYGYTF
CDR3nt: TGTGCCAGCAGTCCGCTTTCGGCGGCGGTTTCCTATGGCTACACCTTC